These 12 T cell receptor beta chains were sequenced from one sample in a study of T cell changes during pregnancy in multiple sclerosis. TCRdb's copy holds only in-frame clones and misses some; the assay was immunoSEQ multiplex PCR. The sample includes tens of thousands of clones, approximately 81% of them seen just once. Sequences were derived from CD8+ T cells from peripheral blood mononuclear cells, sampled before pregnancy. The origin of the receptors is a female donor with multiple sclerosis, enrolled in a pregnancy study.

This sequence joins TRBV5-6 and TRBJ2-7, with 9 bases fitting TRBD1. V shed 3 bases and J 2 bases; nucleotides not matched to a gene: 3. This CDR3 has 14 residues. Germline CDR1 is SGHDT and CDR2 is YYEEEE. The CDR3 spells CASSWGTGTYEQYF. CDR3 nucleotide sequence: TGTGCCAGCAGCTGGGGGACAGGGACCTACGAGCAGTACTTC.

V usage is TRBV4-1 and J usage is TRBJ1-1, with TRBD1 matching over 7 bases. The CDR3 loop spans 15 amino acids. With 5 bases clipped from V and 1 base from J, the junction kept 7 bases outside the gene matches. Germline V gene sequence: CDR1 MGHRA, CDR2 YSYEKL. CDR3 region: CASSYRDSPNTEAFF. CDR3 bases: TGCGCCAGCAGCTACCGGGACAGCCCGAACACTGAAGCTTTCTTT.

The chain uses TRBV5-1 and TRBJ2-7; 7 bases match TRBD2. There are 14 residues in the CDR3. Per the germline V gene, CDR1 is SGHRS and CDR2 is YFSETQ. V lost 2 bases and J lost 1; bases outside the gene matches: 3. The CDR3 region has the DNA TGCGCCAGCAGCTTCCGCGGGGGTTCCTACGAGCAGTACTTC. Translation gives CASSFRGGSYEQYF.

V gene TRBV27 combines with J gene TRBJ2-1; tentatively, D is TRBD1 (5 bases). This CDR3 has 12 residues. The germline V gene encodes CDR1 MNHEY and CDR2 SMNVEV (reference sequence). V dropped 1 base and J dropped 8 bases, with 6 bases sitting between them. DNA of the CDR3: TGTGCCAGCAGTTTATTAGGGGATGAGCAGTTCTTC. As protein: CASSLLGDEQFF.

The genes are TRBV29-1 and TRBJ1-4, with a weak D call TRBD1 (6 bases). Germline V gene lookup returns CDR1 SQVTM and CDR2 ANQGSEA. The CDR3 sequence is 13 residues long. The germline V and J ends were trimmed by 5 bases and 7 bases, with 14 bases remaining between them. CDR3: CSVLGGRVEKLFF. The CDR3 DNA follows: TGCAGCGTTCTAGGGGGAAGGGTTGAAAAACTGTTTTTT.

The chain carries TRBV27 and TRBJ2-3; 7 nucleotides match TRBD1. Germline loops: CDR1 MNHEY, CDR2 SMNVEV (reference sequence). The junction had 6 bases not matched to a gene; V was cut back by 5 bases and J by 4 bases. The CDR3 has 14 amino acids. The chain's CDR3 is CASSTRQGADTQYF. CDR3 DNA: TGTGCCAGCAGTACCCGACAGGGAGCAGATACGCAGTATTTT.

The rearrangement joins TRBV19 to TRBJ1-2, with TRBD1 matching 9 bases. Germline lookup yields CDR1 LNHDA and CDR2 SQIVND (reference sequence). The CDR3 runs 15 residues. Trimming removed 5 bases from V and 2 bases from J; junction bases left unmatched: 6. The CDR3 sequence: CASSPGQGINYGYTF. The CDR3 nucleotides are TGTGCCAGTAGTCCCGGACAGGGGATAAACTATGGCTACACCTTC. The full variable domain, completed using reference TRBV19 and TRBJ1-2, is DGGITQSPKYLFRKEGQNVTLSCEQNLNHDAMYWYRQDPGQGLRLIYYSQIVNDFQKGDIAEGYSVSREKKESFPLTVTSAQKNPTAFYLCASSPGQGINYGYTFGSGTRLTVV.

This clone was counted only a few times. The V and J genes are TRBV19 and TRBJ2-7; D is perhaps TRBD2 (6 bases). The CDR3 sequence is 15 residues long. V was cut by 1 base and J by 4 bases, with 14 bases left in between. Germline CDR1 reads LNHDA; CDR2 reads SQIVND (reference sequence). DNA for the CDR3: TGTGCCAGTAGTATAGGGTACGGACTATCATACGAGCAGTACTTC. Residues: CASSIGYGLSYEQYF.

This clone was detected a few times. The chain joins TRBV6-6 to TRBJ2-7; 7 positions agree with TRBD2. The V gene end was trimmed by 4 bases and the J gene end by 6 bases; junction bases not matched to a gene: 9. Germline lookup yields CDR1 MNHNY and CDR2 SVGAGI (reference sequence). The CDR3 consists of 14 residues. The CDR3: CASSWTSNGGEQYF. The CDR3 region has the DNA TGTGCCAGCAGTTGGACTAGTAATGGAGGCGAGCAGTACTTC.

The CDR3 loop is CACEISGAYEQYF. CDR3 nucleotides: TGTGCCTGCGAGATCAGCGGGGCCTACGAGCAGTACTTC. The chain couples TRBV30 to TRBJ2-7; 7 nucleotides agree with TRBD2. The length of the CDR3 is 13 residues. J was trimmed by 2 bases and V by 6 bases; bases with no gene match: 7. CDR1 is GTSNPN, CDR2 SVGIG, per germline (reference sequence).

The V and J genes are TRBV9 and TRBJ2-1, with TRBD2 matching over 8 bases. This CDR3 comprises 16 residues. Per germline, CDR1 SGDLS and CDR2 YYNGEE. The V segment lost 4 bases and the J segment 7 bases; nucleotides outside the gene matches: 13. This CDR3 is CASSRETGGPRNEQFF. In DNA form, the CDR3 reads TGTGCCAGCAGCCGAGAAACGGGAGGGCCAAGGAATGAGCAGTTCTTC.

CDR3 protein: CASSPATSYEQYF. The CDR3 DNA sequence: TGTGCCAGCTCACCAGCCACCAGCTACGAGCAGTACTTC. The chain is built from TRBV18 and TRBJ2-7; D gene ambiguous. Trimming shortened V by 2 bases and J by 3 bases, and 8 bases separated the two germline ends. Per germline, CDR1 KGHSH and CDR2 LQKENI. The CDR3 extends over 13 amino acids. The complete variable domain, with remaining parts taken from reference TRBV18 and TRBJ2-7, reads NAGVMQNPRHLVRRRGQEARLRCSPMKGHSHVYWYRQLPEEGLKFMVYLQKENIIDESGMPKERFSAEFPKEGPSILRIQQVVRGDSAAYFCASSPATSYEQYFGPGTRLTVT.